One and the same sample provided the 25 T cell receptor beta chains below, sequenced in a study of blood T cell repertoires in COVID-19. Sequencing used immunoSEQ multiplex PCR; TCRdb keeps in-frame clones, though not all of them. The sample gives around 130,000 clones, around 80% of which show up once; over 9% is in the top ten. Material: peripheral blood. All receptors derive from an older woman with acute or convalescent COVID-19.

V is TRBV4-2 and J is TRBJ1-1; TRBD1 aligns across 7 bases. CDR3 size: 13 residues. Germline V gene lookup returns CDR1 LGHNA and CDR2 YNFKEQ. Unmatched junction bases numbered 5, after V lost 0 bases and J lost 10 bases. The chain's CDR3 is CASSQDQGVRAFF. The CDR3 nucleotides read TGTGCCAGCAGCCAAGATCAGGGGGTTCGAGCTTTCTTT.

There are a few counts of this clone. The gene calls are TRBV2 and TRBJ2-2, with TRBD2 identical over 12 bases. Trimming at V came to 6 bases and at J to 5 bases, leaving 7 bases not matched to a gene. This CDR3 contains 16 residues. Germline CDR1 and CDR2: SNHLY and FYNNEI. The CDR3 DNA is TGTGCCAGCAGCAAAGACGGACTAGCGGGGACCGGGGAGCTGTTTTTT. Amino acids: CASSKDGLAGTGELFF.

The V and J genes are TRBV6-1 and TRBJ1-6; no reliable D call. The CDR3 spans 16 residues. Germline lookup yields CDR1 MNHNS and CDR2 SASEGT. The germline V and J ends were trimmed by 0 bases and 9 bases, with 15 bases remaining between them. The CDR3 DNA sequence: TGTGCCAGCAGTGAAGCTAAGGGAGAGGGCACTTCACCCCTCCACTTT. Its translation: CASSEAKGEGTSPLHF.

The chain combines TRBV7-9 with TRBJ1-2; TRBD1 is a possible D gene (6 bases). The ends were cut back, 1 base at V and 2 bases at J, with 11 bases in the middle. This CDR3 has 15 amino acids. Germline assignment: CDR1 SEHNR and CDR2 FQNEAQ (reference sequence). For the CDR3, the DNA is TGTGCCAGCAGCTTAGGAGACAGGACGAACTATGGCTACACCTTC. As protein: CASSLGDRTNYGYTF.

The V and J genes are TRBV9 and TRBJ1-2; TRBD1 might be the D (6 bases). The germline V gene has CDR1 SGDLS and CDR2 YYNGEE. There are 13 residues in the CDR3. Trimming pared 5 bases from V and 8 bases from J, leaving 16 bases between. As DNA, the CDR3 is TGTGCCAGCAGTCTTGAATGGGGGGGCGGCTACACCTTC. Translating it yields CASSLEWGGGYTF.

The chain joins TRBV2 to TRBJ2-2, with a tentative D call TRBD2 (6 bases). V lost 6 bases, J lost 4 bases, and 15 bases lay in between. Germline CDR1 is SNHLY and CDR2 is FYNNEI. The CDR3 contains 15 residues. The CDR3 reads CASSPFGGSTGELFF. The CDR3 coding sequence is TGTGCCAGCAGCCCATTCGGGGGAAGCACCGGGGAGCTGTTTTTT.

The chain's CDR3 is CASSNDRGQPQHF. In DNA form, the CDR3 reads TGTGCCAGCAGTAATGACAGGGGTCAGCCCCAGCATTTT. J is TRBJ1-5 and V is TRBV2; 8 nucleotides match TRBD1. The CDR3 length is 13 residues. V gave up 5 bases and J gave up 6 bases; unmatched junction bases: 3. Germline V gene sequence: CDR1 SNHLY, CDR2 FYNNEI.

V gene TRBV3-1 (or the pseudogene TRBV3-2) combines with J gene TRBJ1-1; the match to TRBD1 covers 7 bases. V shed 3 bases, J shed 4 bases, and the junction held 8 bases outside the gene matches. Germline-derived CDR1 and CDR2 are LGHDT and YNNKEL (reference sequence). The CDR3 loop spans 15 amino acids. The CDR3 DNA is TGTGCCAGCAGCCAGGCGGGAGGGGGCATCACTGAAGCTTTCTTT. This gives the protein CASSQAGGGITEAFF.

The gene calls are TRBV25-1 and TRBJ2-2, with D hard to call. CDR3 size: 14 residues. The V and J ends lost 1 base and 3 bases respectively, with 6 bases between them. The germline gives CDR1 MGHDK, CDR2 SYGVNS. CDR3 nucleotides: TGTGCCAGCAGTGAATTGAGTTACACCGGGGAGCTGTTTTTT. Encoded protein: CASSELSYTGELFF.

The chain links TRBV28 to TRBJ1-2; 9 bases line up with TRBD1. CDR3 length: 15 amino acids. With 7 bases clipped from V and 4 bases from J, the junction kept 10 bases outside the gene matches. Germline values: CDR1 MDHEN, CDR2 SYDVKM. The CDR3 spells CASKFGQGNLYGYTF. The CDR3, as DNA: TGTGCCAGCAAATTTGGACAGGGGAACCTCTATGGCTACACCTTC.

This clone has ten or more counts. The identical CDR3 is also encoded by other nucleotide sequences in the sample. The rearrangement uses TRBV11-2 and TRBJ1-2; 7 positions match TRBD1. The CDR3 covers 15 residues. Losses at the gene ends were 5 bases for V and 2 bases for J; bases not matched to a gene: 8. CDR1 is SGHAT and CDR2 is FQNNGV in the germline V gene. The CDR3 loop is CASSLRQGWNYGYTF. CDR3 nucleotide sequence: TGTGCCAGCAGCCTTAGACAGGGTTGGAACTATGGCTACACCTTC.

This chain joins TRBV5-6 and TRBJ2-5; TRBD1 matches at 11 bases. The germline gives CDR1 SGHDT, CDR2 YYEEEE. The CDR3 is made up of 16 amino acids. V trimming: 0 bases; J trimming: 3 bases; junction bases outside the gene matches: 4. CDR3 sequence: CASSLEWTGGEETQYF. CDR3 in DNA: TGTGCCAGCAGCTTGGAGTGGACAGGGGGCGAAGAGACCCAGTACTTC.

In this sample, this clone turned up a few times. V usage is TRBV20-1 and J usage is TRBJ1-4; no definite D call. The V gene's germline CDR1 is DFQATT and CDR2 SNEGSKA (reference sequence). V lost 1 base and J lost 8, with 5 bases in between. The CDR3 is 11 residues long. CDR3 DNA: TGCAGTGCTAGAGCGCAGGAAAAACTGTTTTTT. This gives the protein CSARAQEKLFF.

V gene TRBV11-2 combines with J gene TRBJ1-1; D not certain. CDR1 and CDR2 from the germline V gene are SGHAT and FQNNGV. The length of the CDR3 is 14 residues. V lost 5 bases, J lost 1 base, and 11 bases lay in between. CDR3 amino acids: CASSPRAGNTEAFF. As DNA, the CDR3 is TGTGCCAGCAGCCCACGGGCGGGGAACACTGAAGCTTTCTTT.

The genes are TRBV7-2 and TRBJ1-4; 8 bases fit TRBD1. The V and J ends lost 3 bases and 4 bases, in that order; junction bases with no gene match: 4. CDR3 length equals 15 residues. Germline V gives CDR1 SGHTA, CDR2 FQGNSA. The CDR3 DNA is TGTGCCAGCAGCTTCCAGGGGGCCTTTAATGAAAAACTGTTTTTT. It codes for CASSFQGAFNEKLFF.

The chain recombines TRBV12-5 with TRBJ1-1, with D possibly TRBD1 on 6 matching bases. Germline V gene sequence: CDR1 LGHNT, CDR2 FRNRAP. Trimming removed 1 base from V and 11 bases from J, with 11 bases in between. The CDR3 consists of 12 residues. The CDR3 DNA sequence: TGTGCTAGTGGTTTGGCTACAGGGACGGCTTTCTTT. Translating gives CASGLATGTAFF.

The chain recombines TRBV19 with TRBJ1-1; 10 bases are a match to TRBD1. This CDR3 is built from 13 residues. V dropped 5 bases and J dropped 10; count of bases not matched to a gene: 7. CDR1 is LNHDA and CDR2 is SQIVND in the germline V gene (reference sequence). CDR3 nucleotide sequence: TGTGCCAGTAGTGCGGACAGGGGGGCTTCAGCTTTCTTT. It encodes CASSADRGASAFF. Drawing the rest from reference TRBV19 and TRBJ1-1, the complete variable domain is DGGITQSPKYLFRKEGQNVTLSCEQNLNHDAMYWYRQDPGQGLRLIYYSQIVNDFQKGDIAEGYSVSREKKESFPLTVTSAQKNPTAFYLCASSADRGASAFFGQGTRLTVV.

The chain uses TRBV30 and TRBJ2-7, with D perhaps TRBD2 (6 bases). Per the germline V gene, CDR1 is GTSNPN and CDR2 is SVGIG (reference sequence). The CDR3 covers 13 residues. V was cut by 4 bases and J by 8 bases, with 18 bases left in between. The CDR3 DNA follows: TGTGCCTGGACCAAACCTTCCGCGGGGCAGCAGTACTTC. It is translated as CAWTKPSAGQQYF.

The chain recombines TRBV3-1 (or the pseudogene TRBV3-2) with TRBJ1-1, with 7 bases fitting TRBD1. CDR3 size: 13 residues. Trimming removed 3 bases from V and 6 bases from J; junction bases left unmatched: 4. The germline V gene has CDR1 LGHDT and CDR2 YNNKEL (reference sequence). The CDR3 coding sequence is TGTGCCAGCAGCCACGACAGGGCCGCTGAAGCTTTCTTT. Protein product: CASSHDRAAEAFF.

The CDR3: CASRHTGGPNDEQFF. CDR3 in DNA: TGTGCCAGCAGACACACGGGGGGGCCGAACGATGAGCAGTTCTTC. J is TRBJ2-1 and V is TRBV7-3, with 8 bases identical to TRBD2. This CDR3 has 15 residues. Germline CDR1 SGHTA, CDR2 FQGTGA. After removal of 6 bases from V and 8 bases from J, the junction contained 12 bases not matched to a gene.

The chain uses TRBV2 and TRBJ2-2, with 10 nucleotides matching TRBD2. Germline V gene sequence: CDR1 SNHLY, CDR2 FYNNEI. With V trimmed by 7 bases and J by 7 bases, 6 bases remained unmatched. CDR3 length: 14 residues. The CDR3 sequence: CASKREGEVGELFF. The CDR3 DNA follows: TGTGCCAGCAAGCGGGAGGGGGAGGTCGGGGAGCTGTTTTTT.

The chain recombines TRBV19 with TRBJ2-2, with D possibly TRBD1 on 6 matching bases. The CDR3 extends over 16 amino acids. Germline V gene data show CDR1 as LNHDA and CDR2 as SQIVND (reference sequence). Trimming cost V 7 bases and J 2 bases, with 17 bases left between them. CDR3 in DNA: TGTGCCAGTATTCCCAAAGACAGGATCAACACCGGGGAGCTGTTTTTT. Protein sequence: CASIPKDRINTGELFF.

This rearrangement joins TRBV27 to TRBJ2-2; D remains ambiguous. V was pared by 6 bases and J by 2 bases, with 7 bases between. Germline values: CDR1 MNHEY, CDR2 SMNVEV (reference sequence). This CDR3 contains 13 residues. CDR3 bases: TGTGCCAGCAGACGGGTAAACACCGGGGAGCTGTTTTTT. Residues: CASRRVNTGELFF.

The rearrangement joins TRBV5-6 to TRBJ2-5; D is ambiguous. V dropped 4 bases and J dropped 5 bases, with 6 bases sitting between them. CDR3 length: 11 amino acids. Germline V gives CDR1 SGHDT, CDR2 YYEEEE. The CDR3 DNA sequence: TGTGCCAGCAGCGTTTATGAGACCCAGTACTTC. This gives the protein CASSVYETQYF.

V usage is TRBV29-1 and J usage is TRBJ1-2, with TRBD1 identical over 7 bases. Looked up from germline, CDR1 is SQVTM and CDR2 is ANQGSEA. This CDR3 is built from 11 residues. The V segment lost 5 bases and the J segment 8 bases; nucleotides outside the gene matches: 5. CDR3 protein: CSVRQGIGYTF. In DNA form, the CDR3 reads TGCAGCGTTCGACAGGGTATCGGCTACACCTTC.